Shown below are 31 T cell receptor beta chains from a single sample sequenced in a study of response to subunit inactivated influenza vaccine. TCRdb re-derived calls from the RT-PCR reads in MiXCR, one entry per CDR3 protein. Of approximately 480,000 distinct CDR3 sequences in the sample, approximately 11% are singletons; the top ten hold approximately 12%. The material was PBMCs from blood, obtained about 6 weeks after vaccination. The source is a man aged 45-65 years who received an inactivated influenza vaccine.

This clonotype was counted between two and nine times. The chain is built from TRBV3-1 and TRBJ1-1; 9 nucleotides match TRBD1. The germline CDR1 and CDR2 sequences are LGHDT and YNNKEL (reference sequence). This CDR3 spans 14 amino acids. V lost 3 bases to trimming and J lost 3 bases; unmatched junction nucleotides: 2. The CDR3 protein is CASSQGQGDTEAFF. Here the CDR3 DNA reads TGTGCCAGCAGCCAGGGACAGGGTGACACTGAAGCTTTCTTT.

The chain couples TRBV6-2 or TRBV6-3 to TRBJ2-3; TRBD1 is a possible D gene (6 bases). The germline V gene encodes CDR1 MNHEY and CDR2 SVGEGT. Trimming removed 4 bases at V and 2 bases at J, with 10 bases between. The CDR3 spans 14 residues. CDR3 in amino acids: CASSFRDNTDTQYF. The CDR3, as DNA: TGTGCCAGCAGTTTCCGGGACAACACAGATACGCAGTATTTT.

With regard to this clonotype: This may arise from a read error, as a much more abundant clone is one base away. This chain joins TRBV12-3 or TRBV12-4 and TRBJ1-4; 7 bases are shared with TRBD1. V gave up 7 bases and J gave up 4 bases; unmatched junction bases: 9. The CDR3 spans 15 residues. Here the CDR3 reads CASTRQQGFNEKLFF. As DNA, the CDR3 is TGTGCCAGCACCCGACAACAGGGGTTTAATGAAAAACTGTTTTTT.

This clonotype was counted between two and nine times. This chain joins TRBV27 and TRBJ2-7; 7 bases are shared with TRBD1. This CDR3 region has 18 residues. Trimming at V came to 6 bases and at J to 0 bases, leaving 17 bases not matched to a gene. Germline V gene data show CDR1 as MNHEY and CDR2 as SMNVEV (reference sequence). The CDR3 bases are TGTGCCAGCAGCAGGGGATTGGGACAGACCCGTAGCTCCTACGAGCAGTACTTC. The encoded protein is CASSRGLGQTRSSYEQYF.

Concerning this clonotype itself: One end of the junction fails to match germline, which may point to a read error. The chain has TRBV10-3 and TRBJ2-5; unclear D gene. In germline, CDR1 is ENHRY, CDR2 SYGVKD. This CDR3 is 14 amino acids long. The CDR3 DNA reads TGTGCCATCAGTGAGGCAGGAGCTCAAGAGACCCAGAACTTC. It is translated as CAISEAGAQETQNF.

This clonotype occurred many times. This chain connects TRBV7-9 to TRBJ2-5, with D maybe TRBD2 (5 bases). This CDR3 spans 15 amino acids. Between the trimmed V and J ends, which lost 3 bases and 0 bases, there was a span of 11 bases. Germline V gene lookup returns CDR1 SEHNR and CDR2 FQNEAQ (reference sequence). The CDR3 bases are TGTGCCAGCAGCTTGAGGACTGTGTACCAAGAGACCCAGTACTTC. This encodes CASSLRTVYQETQYF.

Points on this clonotype: At one end, the junction sequence differs from germline, possibly due to a read error. The gene calls are TRBV20-1 and TRBJ2-5; TRBD1 agrees at 8 bases. The CDR3 loop spans 16 amino acids. Germline V CDR1 and CDR2: DFQATT, SNEGSKA (reference sequence). CDR3 amino acids: CSDRDTMTGALETQYF. The CDR3 DNA reads as TGCAGTGATAGAGATACGATGACAGGGGCACTAGAGACCCAGTACTTC.

This chain connects TRBV29-1 to TRBJ2-7, with D possibly matching TRBD1 (5 bases). V lost 4 bases and J lost 1, with 14 bases in between. The CDR3 is 14 amino acids. Germline CDR1 reads SQVTM; CDR2 reads ANQGSEA. The DNA for the CDR3 is TGCAGCGTTGGGCCAGGGCTAAGGTCCTACGAGCAGTACTTC. Encoded protein: CSVGPGLRSYEQYF.

This clonotype was seen more than once but under ten times. The chain is built from TRBV4-1 and TRBJ2-5, with D unresolved. V was pared by 4 bases and J by 2 bases, with 11 bases between. The germline V gene has CDR1 MGHRA and CDR2 YSYEKL. The length of the CDR3 is 14 residues. The CDR3 DNA sequence: TGCGCCAGCAGCCGAAGACTGAGTCAAGAGACCCAGTACTTC. It codes for CASSRRLSQETQYF.

This clonotype showed up many times. V gene TRBV5-1 combines with J gene TRBJ2-3, with 10 positions matching TRBD1. Germline-derived CDR1 and CDR2 are SGHRS and YFSETQ. The V gene end was trimmed by 1 base and the J gene end by 4 bases; junction bases not matched to a gene: 15. This CDR3 has 19 residues. The CDR3 loop is CASSLWGHSGQGGPDTQYF. CDR3 DNA sequence: TGCGCCAGCAGCTTGTGGGGGCACTCTGGACAGGGGGGCCCAGATACGCAGTATTTT.

A few counts support this clonotype. The rearrangement uses TRBV5-1 and TRBJ2-3, with 9 positions matching TRBD2. Germline trimming cut 4 bases from V and 2 bases from J; bases unmatched to any gene: 11. Germline CDR1 SGHRS, CDR2 YFSETQ. CDR3 length equals 17 residues. CDR3: CASSRRLAGALTDTQYF. The CDR3, as DNA: TGCGCCAGCAGCCGGCGGTTAGCGGGAGCCCTCACAGATACGCAGTATTTT.

This clonotype has a handful of counts. The chain carries TRBV13 and TRBJ2-7; 9 bases line up with TRBD2. Trimming cost V 3 bases and J 3 bases; bases outside gene matches: 3. The CDR3 loop spans 14 amino acids. Germline V CDR1 and CDR2: PRHDT, FYEKMQ (reference sequence). Here the CDR3 reads CASSLRTSDYEQYF. CDR3 DNA: TGTGCCAGCAGCTTGCGGACTAGCGACTACGAGCAGTACTTC.

This clonotype was observed a handful of times. For the CDR3, the DNA is TGTGCCAGCAGTTACTCGAAGGCAGGGATCTATGGCTACACCTTC. As protein: CASSYSKAGIYGYTF. This rearrangement joins TRBV6-6 to TRBJ1-2; D possibly corresponds to TRBD1 (5 bases). Germline V gene sequence: CDR1 MNHNY, CDR2 SVGAGI (reference sequence). The V end lost 0 bases, the J end lost 4 bases, and 12 bases lay between the germline ends. The CDR3 is 15 amino acids.

This clonotype was seen only a few times. The V and J genes are TRBV20-1 and TRBJ1-5, with 7 nucleotides matching TRBD1. The CDR3 contains 14 residues. Germline V lookup: CDR1 DFQATT, CDR2 SNEGSKA (reference sequence). The V gene end was trimmed by 6 bases and the J gene end by 7 bases; junction bases not matched to a gene: 12. The CDR3 loop is CSAARQGNIQPQHF. The CDR3 DNA reads TGCAGTGCCGCGAGACAGGGTAATATCCAGCCCCAGCATTTT.

This clonotype was detected many times. V and J are TRBV12-3 or TRBV12-4 and TRBJ2-1, with D possibly being TRBD2 (5 bases). The CDR3 contains 12 residues. The V end lost 7 bases, the J end lost 10 bases, and 14 bases lay between the germline ends. The DNA of the CDR3 is TGTGCCAGCACTCCCGGGGTTTTCGAGCAGTTCTTC. It translates to CASTPGVFEQFF.

The chain has TRBV7-2 and TRBJ2-2; D is unclear. Trimming pared 2 bases from V and 7 bases from J, leaving 11 bases between. The CDR3 consists of 14 residues. Germline V gene sequence: CDR1 SGHTA, CDR2 FQGNSA. CDR3 coding DNA: TGTGCCAGCAGCTTAATCTCAACGGGCGGGGAGCTGTTTTTT. Residues: CASSLISTGGELFF.

This clonotype was observed a handful of times. The chain combines TRBV11-2 with TRBJ2-1, with TRBD2 matching 8 bases. The CDR3 has 17 residues. The germline V gene has CDR1 SGHAT and CDR2 FQNNGV. Germline trimming cut 5 bases from V and 7 bases from J; bases unmatched to any gene: 16. CDR3 nucleotides: TGTGCCAGCAGCCCGTGGGTCACTAGCGGAAAACTTAATGAGCAGTTCTTC. Protein: CASSPWVTSGKLNEQFF.

This clonotype was found a few times. This chain uses TRBV4-2 with TRBJ1-6; D might be TRBD1 (6 bases). Germline assignment: CDR1 LGHNA and CDR2 YNFKEQ. The CDR3 sequence is 17 residues long. The V end was cut by 4 bases, the J end by 0 bases, with 13 bases between. The CDR3 here is CASSLGQISSYNSPLHF. DNA of the CDR3: TGTGCCAGCAGCCTGGGACAAATAAGCTCCTATAATTCACCCCTCCACTTT.

This clonotype was detected only a few times. This sequence joins TRBV3-1 and TRBJ1-4; D unclear. CDR1 is LGHDT and CDR2 is YNNKEL in the germline V gene (reference sequence). The CDR3 runs 16 residues. Trimming took 0 bases from V and 5 from J, leaving 13 bases between them. The CDR3 reads CASSQDVTPSNEKLFF. DNA for the CDR3: TGTGCCAGCAGCCAAGATGTGACGCCCTCAAATGAAAAACTGTTTTTT.

This clonotype occurred many times. V usage is TRBV12-3 or TRBV12-4 and J usage is TRBJ1-5; D gene uncertain. Trimming removed 6 bases from V and 0 bases from J, with 9 bases in between. The CDR3 consists of 14 residues. This CDR3 reads CASSLDNSNQPQHF. CDR3 bases: TGTGCCAGCAGCTTGGATAATAGCAATCAGCCCCAGCATTTT.

The CDR3 protein is CSASPDHYTF. CDR3 DNA sequence: TGCAGTGCTAGTCCCGACCACTACACCTTC. The chain combines TRBV20-1 with TRBJ1-2; D gene unclear. Germline CDR1 DFQATT, CDR2 SNEGSKA (reference sequence). The CDR3 is made up of 10 amino acids. V dropped 3 bases and J dropped 10 bases, with 9 bases sitting between them.

This clonotype was picked up many times. The J gene is TRBJ2-3, the V gene TRBV10-2; the D gene is possibly TRBD2 (6 bases). The ends were cut back, 6 bases at V and 0 bases at J, with 13 bases in the middle. In germline, CDR1 is WSHSY, CDR2 SAAADI. This CDR3 spans 15 amino acids. The CDR3 spells CASRVERGSTDTQYF. CDR3 sequence (DNA): TGCGCCAGCAGAGTAGAACGGGGGAGCACAGATACGCAGTATTTT.

This clonotype was observed a few times. V gene TRBV27 combines with J gene TRBJ2-1; no firm D call. Germline CDR1 is MNHEY and CDR2 is SMNVEV (reference sequence). V lost 8 bases and J 3 bases, leaving 5 bases between the germline ends. The CDR3 is 11 amino acids. This CDR3 is CASRFYNEQFF. The CDR3 DNA sequence: TGTGCCAGCCGATTCTACAATGAGCAGTTCTTC.

The rearrangement joins TRBV12-5 to TRBJ2-1; TRBD2 aligns across 11 bases. The CDR3 totals 15 residues. CDR1 and CDR2 from the germline V gene are LGHNT and FRNRAP. With V trimmed by 7 bases and J by 3 bases, 5 bases remained unmatched. The CDR3 here is CASVSGTSGYNEQFF. CDR3 nucleotide sequence: TGTGCTAGTGTTTCCGGGACTAGCGGCTACAATGAGCAGTTCTTC. The full variable domain, in which reference TRBV12-5 and TRBJ2-1 provide the parts outside the CDR3, is DARVTQTPRHKVTEMGQEVTMRCQPILGHNTVFWYRQTMMQGLELLAYFRNRAPLDDSGMPKDRFSAEMPDATLATLKIQPSEPRDSAVYFCASVSGTSGYNEQFFGPGTRLTVL.

This chain joins TRBV5-1 and TRBJ2-3; 9 bases match TRBD2. The CDR3 sequence is 15 residues long. Trimming cost V 6 bases and J 4 bases; bases outside gene matches: 9. The germline V gene has CDR1 SGHRS and CDR2 YFSETQ. The CDR3 DNA follows: TGCGCCAGCATGAAACTAGCGGGCTTGTCAGATACGCAGTATTTT. Protein sequence: CASMKLAGLSDTQYF.

This clonotype has more than one count but fewer than ten. The chain links TRBV6-1 to TRBJ2-7; 11 nucleotides line up with TRBD1. J gave up 0 bases and V 6 bases, and 4 bases lay outside the gene matches. CDR3 size: 15 residues. Germline CDR1 MNHNS, CDR2 SASEGT. CDR3 bases: TGTGCCAGCAGGGGGGACAGGGGGAACTCCTACGAGCAGTACTTC. Amino acid sequence: CASRGDRGNSYEQYF.

This clonotype was found a few times. The V call is TRBV28, the J call TRBJ2-7, with 8 bases that match TRBD1. Germline V gene lookup returns CDR1 MDHEN and CDR2 SYDVKM. The V and J ends lost 8 bases and 5 bases, in that order; junction bases with no gene match: 8. The CDR3 has 13 residues. This CDR3 is CASLTQGAHEQYF. CDR3 nucleotide sequence: TGTGCCAGCCTCACCCAGGGGGCGCACGAGCAGTACTTC.

As to this clonotype: One end of the junction does not line up with germline, which may come from a read error. The chain combines TRBV5-1 with TRBJ2-3, with D perhaps matching TRBD1 (6 bases). The CDR3 is made up of 14 amino acids. CDR1 is SGHRS and CDR2 is YFSETQ in the germline V gene. The CDR3 loop reads CASSLQGFTDTQCF. CDR3 coding DNA: TGCGCCAGCAGTTTACAGGGATTCACAGATACGCAGTGTTTT. Together with reference TRBV5-1 and TRBJ2-3, the CDR3 gives the full variable domain: KAGVTQTPRYLIKTRGQQVTLSCSPISGHRSVSWYQQTPGQGLQFLFEYFSETQRNKGNFPGRFSGRQFSNSRSEMNVSTLELGDSALYLCASSLQGFTDTQCFGPGTRLTVL.

This clonotype was seen a handful of times. The V and J genes are TRBV6-4 and TRBJ2-3; perhaps TRBD2 as D (5 bases). CDR3 length: 14 residues. Germline V CDR1 and CDR2: MRHNA, SNTAGT. Trimming removed 0 bases at V and 3 bases at J, with 7 bases between. CDR3 sequence: CASSDSPGTDTQYF. The CDR3 DNA follows: TGTGCCAGCAGTGACTCCCCGGGGACAGATACGCAGTATTTT.

The gene calls are TRBV28 and TRBJ2-7; 13 bases map to TRBD2. The V gene end was trimmed by 9 bases and the J gene end by 7 bases; junction bases not matched to a gene: 6. CDR1 is MDHEN and CDR2 is SYDVKM in the germline V gene. This CDR3 region has 13 residues. The CDR3 DNA is TGTGCCAGTAGGACTAGCGGGAGTAGAGAGCAGTACTTC. It specifies CASRTSGSREQYF.

V usage is TRBV6-2 or TRBV6-3 and J usage is TRBJ2-2; TRBD2 is a possible D gene (6 bases). CDR1 and CDR2 (germline): MNHEY, SVGEGT. The CDR3 length is 14 residues. Trimming cost V 0 bases and J 8 bases, with 10 bases left between them. The CDR3 sequence: CASSYSAGLGELFF. The CDR3 region has the DNA TGTGCCAGCAGTTACTCGGCGGGGCTTGGGGAGCTGTTTTTT.